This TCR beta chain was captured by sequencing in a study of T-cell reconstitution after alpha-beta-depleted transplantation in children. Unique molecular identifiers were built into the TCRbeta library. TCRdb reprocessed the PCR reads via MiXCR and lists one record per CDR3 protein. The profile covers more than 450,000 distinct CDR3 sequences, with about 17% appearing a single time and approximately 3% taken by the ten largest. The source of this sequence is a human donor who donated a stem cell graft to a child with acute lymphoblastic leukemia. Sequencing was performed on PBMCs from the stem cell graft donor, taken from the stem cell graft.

As DNA, the CDR3 is TGTGCCAGCTCCCCAGAGGGACAGCCTTTTCCGTCCTTTCGTGGCTACACCTTC. As protein: CASSPEGQPFPSFRGYTF. The V and J genes are TRBV18 and TRBJ1-2; 7 nucleotides agree with TRBD1. The CDR3 extends over 18 amino acids. The V gene end was trimmed by 6 bases and the J gene end by 7 bases; junction bases not matched to a gene: 23. The V gene's germline CDR1 is KGHSH and CDR2 LQKENI.